Described below is a single T cell receptor (beta chain) sequence and its context. This CDR3 has 17 residues. Trimming removed 1 base from V and 0 bases from J, with 14 bases in between. Germline CDR1 is SGHRS and CDR2 is YFSETQ. This record belongs to a study of T cell changes during pregnancy in multiple sclerosis. Profiled with immunoSEQ multiplex PCR; TCRdb holds only in-frame clones, not every one. The sample consists of tens of thousands of clones, around 92% of them appearing once. The origin of this receptor is a female donor in good health, enrolled as a control in a pregnancy study. The sequencing here drew on peripheral blood, taken in the third trimester of pregnancy. The chain recombines TRBV5-1 with TRBJ1-3, with D possibly being TRBD1 (5 bases). This CDR3 reads CASSLTTGRISGNTIYF. The CDR3 coding sequence is TGCGCCAGCAGCTTGACAACAGGCCGCATCTCTGGAAACACCATATATTTT.